The 31 T cell receptor beta chains below come from one sample, sequenced in a study of T cells in Graves' hyperthyroidism and ophthalmopathy. Amplification targeted TCR beta CDR3 regions from RNA transcripts. First-round RT-PCR targeting the TCR CDR3 was performed with the HTBI primer set. TCRdb passed the multiplex PCR reads through MiXCR, listing each CDR3 protein once. The data show approximately 520,000 distinct CDR3 sequences, with under 25% seen just once and more than 25% held by the top ten. Sequenced input: blood. Receptors were obtained from a young man with Graves' hyperthyroidism.

This clonotype was observed at least ten times. The DNA for the CDR3 is TGTGCCAGCAGTCAAGGGGGCACAAGCAATCAGCCCCAGCATTTT. Translated, it gives CASSQGGTSNQPQHF. The J gene is TRBJ1-5, the V gene TRBV25-1; TRBD1 aligns across 7 bases. With V trimmed by 5 bases and J by 1 base, 5 bases remained unmatched. CDR1 and CDR2 (germline): MGHDK, SYGVNS. The CDR3 is made up of 15 amino acids.

This clonotype was recorded once. V is TRBV5-5 and J is TRBJ2-7; 10 positions match TRBD1. CDR3 length equals 16 residues. Trimming took 4 bases from V and 6 from J; bases not matched to a gene: 13. Germline V gene lookup returns CDR1 SGHKS and CDR2 YYEKEE (reference sequence). Here the CDR3 DNA reads TGTGCCAGCAGCACCGGCGTGGGACAGGGGAAGGGCGAGCAGTACTTC. Protein: CASSTGVGQGKGEQYF.

The chain recombines TRBV30 with TRBJ1-2, with 8 nucleotides matching TRBD1. The CDR3 is 13 amino acids. Trimming removed 3 bases from V and 7 bases from J; junction bases left unmatched: 7. Germline V CDR1 and CDR2: GTSNPN, SVGIG (reference sequence). As DNA, the CDR3 is TGTGCCTGGAGGGACAGGGTCCATTTTGGCTACACCTTC. It codes for CAWRDRVHFGYTF.

This clonotype was recorded at least ten times. The J gene is TRBJ1-2, the V gene TRBV7-9; D is undetermined. Germline-derived CDR1 and CDR2 are SEHNR and FQNEAQ (reference sequence). Between the trimmed V and J ends, which lost 1 base and 0 bases, there was a span of 15 bases. The CDR3 has 17 amino acids. The CDR3 spells CASSLVGRTQPNYGYTF. DNA of the CDR3: TGTGCCAGCAGCTTAGTGGGAAGAACACAACCTAACTATGGCTACACCTTC.

Ten or more counts support this clonotype. The chain is built from TRBV12-3 or TRBV12-4 and TRBJ1-2; D is unresolved. The CDR3 consists of 15 residues. The V end lost 8 bases, the J end lost 0 bases, and 16 bases lay between the germline ends. The CDR3 reads CASHSSGLSNYGYTF. The CDR3, as DNA: TGTGCCAGCCACTCTTCAGGTCTCTCTAACTATGGCTACACCTTC.

Note on this clonotype: The junction shows a germline mismatch at one end, possibly a read error. This chain links TRBV19 with TRBJ1-1, with 8 bases aligning to TRBD1. The CDR3 contains 13 residues. Germline-derived CDR1 and CDR2 are LNHDA and SQIVND (reference sequence). The CDR3 is CASSTGGNTEACF. In DNA form, the CDR3 reads TGTGCCAGTAGTACAGGGGGCAACACTGAAGCTTGCTTT.

This clonotype was recorded at least ten times. The genes are TRBV12-3 or TRBV12-4 and TRBJ2-5; 10 bases agree with TRBD2. Unmatched junction bases numbered 4, after V lost 6 bases and J lost 3 bases. This CDR3 is built from 14 residues. Here the CDR3 DNA reads TGTGCCAGCAGACGAGCGGGGGGGGAAGAGACCCAGTACTTC. Amino acid sequence: CASRRAGGEETQYF.

Only one count was recorded for this clonotype. V and J are TRBV2 and TRBJ1-5; D is uncertain. V was shortened by 6 bases and J by 0 bases, with 18 bases between the two germline ends. This CDR3 comprises 17 residues. The germline CDR1 and CDR2 sequences are SNHLY and FYNNEI. The CDR3 nucleotides read TGTGCCAGCAGACCTCCTCCCGGGCAGGCTAGCAATCAGCCCCAGCATTTT. Residues: CASRPPPGQASNQPQHF.

This clonotype has ten or more counts. The V call is TRBV11-2, the J call TRBJ1-2; TRBD1 aligns across 9 bases. The V gene end was trimmed by 7 bases and the J gene end by 5 bases; junction bases not matched to a gene: 5. This CDR3 has 13 amino acids. From germline, CDR1 is SGHAT and CDR2 FQNNGV. CDR3 in DNA: TGTGCCAGCACCGTGGACAGGGGATATGGCTACACCTTC. Its translation is CASTVDRGYGYTF. Using reference TRBV11-2 and TRBJ1-2 for the parts outside the CDR3, the full variable domain is EAGVAQSPRYKIIEKRQSVAFWCNPISGHATLYWYQQILGQGPKLLIQFQNNGVVDDSQLPKDRFSAERLKGVDSTLKIQPAKLEDSAVYLCASTVDRGYGYTFGSGTRLTVV.

This clonotype was detected a few times. The chain recombines TRBV20-1 with TRBJ1-5; D unresolved. Germline CDR1 and CDR2: DFQATT and SNEGSKA (reference sequence). CDR3 length: 13 residues. V was pared by 5 bases and J by 0 bases, with 8 bases between. CDR3 amino acids: CSAVKDSNQPQHF. CDR3 bases: TGCAGTGCTGTTAAGGATAGCAATCAGCCCCAGCATTTT.

There are many counts of this clonotype. The chain combines TRBV28 with TRBJ1-5; no definite D call. Germline V gene data show CDR1 as MDHEN and CDR2 as SYDVKM. The CDR3 has 15 amino acids. V dropped 3 bases and J dropped 1 base, with 10 bases sitting between them. The chain's CDR3 is CASSFEGASNQPQHF. In nucleotides, the CDR3 is TGTGCCAGCAGTTTCGAGGGAGCCAGCAATCAGCCCCAGCATTTT.

This clonotype was seen at least ten times. The V call is TRBV2, the J call TRBJ2-2; D uncertain. The germline CDR1 and CDR2 sequences are SNHLY and FYNNEI. V dropped 1 base and J dropped 6 bases, with 3 bases sitting between them. The CDR3 covers 12 residues. CDR3 sequence (DNA): TGTGCCAGCAGTGAAGGGCCCGGGGAGCTGTTTTTT. Encoded protein: CASSEGPGELFF.

This clonotype has a handful of counts. A much larger clone lies one base from this, so it may be a read error. The rearrangement uses TRBV29-1 and TRBJ1-2; TRBD1 might be the D (5 bases). Germline V CDR1 and CDR2: SQVTM, ANQGSEA. The CDR3 contains 13 residues. V was pared by 6 bases and J by 5 bases, with 16 bases between. The CDR3 protein is CSVAVGGGYGYTF. The CDR3, as DNA: TGCAGCGTGGCCGTTGGGGGAGGATATGGCTACACCTTC.

In nucleotides, the CDR3 is TGTGCCAGCAGCGTAGGGAGGACGAACACTGAAGCTTTCTTT. It specifies CASSVGRTNTEAFF. V and J are TRBV9 and TRBJ1-1, with D unresolved. This CDR3 has 14 amino acids. The germline V and J ends were trimmed by 0 bases and 1 base, with 7 bases remaining between them. The V gene's germline CDR1 is SGDLS and CDR2 YYNGEE.

The genes are TRBV3-1 and TRBJ1-1, with D hard to call. V was shortened by 3 bases and J by 3 bases, with 17 bases between the two germline ends. Germline-derived CDR1 and CDR2 are LGHDT and YNNKEL (reference sequence). There are 16 residues in the CDR3. The CDR3 nucleotides are TGTGCCAGCAGCCAGGTCGTTCGAGGGCGCCACACTGAAGCTTTCTTT. Protein sequence: CASSQVVRGRHTEAFF.

This clonotype was observed many times. This chain connects TRBV11-1 to TRBJ2-5; D is unresolved. V lost 5 bases, J lost 5 bases, and 15 bases lay in between. This CDR3 has 14 amino acids. Looked up from germline, CDR1 is SGHAT and CDR2 is FQDESV (reference sequence). The CDR3 DNA reads as TGTGCCAGCAGCCCCAGGAGAACCCGCGAGACCCAGTACTTC. Protein: CASSPRRTRETQYF.

This clonotype has just a few counts. Sequence at one end of the junction differs from germline and may be a read error. The V call is TRBV12-3 or TRBV12-4, the J call TRBJ2-2; no definite D call. This CDR3 is 14 amino acids long. The CDR3 sequence is CVSSLTTSTGELFF. In nucleotides, the CDR3 is TGTGTCAGCAGTTTAACCACCTCCACCGGGGAGCTGTTTTTT.

This clonotype has a handful of counts. The chain combines TRBV4-2 with TRBJ2-7, with 7 positions matching TRBD2. The CDR3 has 16 residues. Trimming cost V 0 bases and J 1 base; bases outside gene matches: 6. Germline V gene sequence: CDR1 LGHNA, CDR2 YNFKEQ. CDR3 sequence reads: CASSQDWPGGSYEQYF. The CDR3 DNA follows: TGTGCCAGCAGCCAAGATTGGCCGGGAGGATCCTACGAGCAGTACTTC.

The DNA of the CDR3 is TGTGCCAGCAGCTCGACAGGGAGCCTGGGCTACACCTTC. The encoded protein is CASSSTGSLGYTF. The V and J genes are TRBV12-3 or TRBV12-4 and TRBJ1-2; 7 nucleotides line up with TRBD1. Trimming at V came to 6 bases and at J to 8 bases, leaving 9 bases not matched to a gene. CDR3 size: 13 residues.

The sample holds many counts of this clonotype. The CDR3 loop reads CASSDQGVTYEQYF. For the CDR3, the DNA is TGTGCCAGCAGCGATCAGGGGGTCACCTACGAGCAGTACTTC. The chain employs TRBV12-3 or TRBV12-4 and TRBJ2-7; 7 nucleotides line up with TRBD1. There are 14 residues in the CDR3. V shed 6 bases and J 2 bases; nucleotides not matched to a gene: 7.

About this clonotype: A much larger clone differs by one base, so this may be a read error. The gene calls are TRBV30 and TRBJ2-2, with D unresolved. Looked up from germline, CDR1 is GTSNPN and CDR2 is SVGIG (reference sequence). The V gene lost 3 bases and the J gene lost 6 bases, with 14 bases spanning the gap. The length of the CDR3 is 14 residues. CDR3 in amino acids: CAWSRVGTAGELFF. CDR3 nucleotides: TGTGCCTGGAGCCGGGTGGGTACGGCCGGGGAGCTGTTTTTT.

This chain connects TRBV2 to TRBJ2-5; 14 bases are a match to TRBD2. The CDR3 runs to 18 residues. The J segment lost 3 bases and the V segment lost 3 bases, leaving 9 bases of the junction unmatched. Germline CDR1 and CDR2: SNHLY and FYNNEI. CDR3 amino acids: CASSESTSGGAAKETQYF. Written as DNA, the CDR3 is TGTGCCAGCAGTGAGTCGACTAGCGGGGGGGCAGCGAAAGAGACCCAGTACTTC. The entire variable domain, with the rest obtained from reference TRBV2 and TRBJ2-5, is as follows: EPEVTQTPSHQVTQMGQEVILRCVPISNHLYFYWYRQILGQKVEFLVSFYNNEISEKSEIFDDQFSVERPDGSNFTLKIRSTKLEDSAMYFCASSESTSGGAAKETQYFGPGTRLLVL.

The rearrangement links TRBV7-9 to TRBJ2-7; D is undetermined. Trimming stripped 4 bases from V and 0 bases from J, with 7 bases between. Per germline, CDR1 SEHNR and CDR2 FQNEAQ (reference sequence). The CDR3 is 13 residues long. CDR3 coding DNA: TGTGCCAGCAGCTCCGTTAACTCCTACGAGCAGTACTTC. Amino acid sequence: CASSSVNSYEQYF.

This clonotype came up a few times. The chain links TRBV12-3 or TRBV12-4 to TRBJ2-2, with 8 bases fitting TRBD2. V shed 6 bases and J 5 bases; nucleotides not matched to a gene: 11. The length of the CDR3 is 16 residues. The CDR3 protein is CASSSRGGAQTGELFF. CDR3 in DNA: TGTGCCAGCAGCTCACGGGGGGGGGCGCAGACCGGGGAGCTGTTTTTT.

As DNA, the CDR3 is TGTGCCAGTAAAGCGGTGCGGTTTGGGTTCGGGGAGCTGTTTTTT. Translation gives CASKAVRFGFGELFF. The V call is TRBV19, the J call TRBJ2-2, with D tentatively TRBD2 (5 bases). Trimming removed 7 bases at V and 7 bases at J, with 19 bases between. Germline V CDR1 and CDR2: LNHDA, SQIVND (reference sequence). There are 15 residues in the CDR3. Combining the CDR3 with reference TRBV19 and TRBJ2-2 gives the whole variable domain DGGITQSPKYLFRKEGQNVTLSCEQNLNHDAMYWYRQDPGQGLRLIYYSQIVNDFQKGDIAEGYSVSREKKESFPLTVTSAQKNPTAFYLCASKAVRFGFGELFFGEGSRLTVL.

This clonotype appeared many times. The chain carries TRBV15 and TRBJ2-2; D is undetermined. The CDR3 contains 14 residues. Trimming pared 0 bases from V and 5 bases from J, leaving 7 bases between. Per germline, CDR1 LNHNV and CDR2 YYDKDF (reference sequence). CDR3 protein: CATSRDEGTGELFF. CDR3 nucleotide sequence: TGTGCCACCAGCAGAGATGAAGGGACCGGGGAGCTGTTTTTT. Full variable domain (remainder filled in from reference TRBV15 and TRBJ2-2): DAMVIQNPRYQVTQFGKPVTLSCSQTLNHNVMYWYQQKSSQAPKLLFHYYDKDFNNEADTPDNFQSRRPNTSFCFLDIRSPGLGDTAMYLCATSRDEGTGELFFGEGSRLTVL.

In its sample, this clonotype was seen many times. The V gene is TRBV11-1, the J gene TRBJ2-7; 8 nucleotides align to TRBD2. CDR3 size: 19 residues. Germline V gene data show CDR1 as SGHAT and CDR2 as FQDESV (reference sequence). V shed 5 bases, J shed 3 bases, and the junction held 21 bases outside the gene matches. As DNA, the CDR3 is TGTGCCAGCAGCCGGGGACTAGACCCATATTACAACGAACTCTACGAGCAGTACTTC. Protein sequence: CASSRGLDPYYNELYEQYF.

The sample holds many counts of this clonotype. The chain joins TRBV12-5 to TRBJ1-5; D unclear. This CDR3 spans 13 amino acids. CDR1 and CDR2 (germline): LGHNT, FRNRAP. V was clipped by 2 bases and J by 5 bases, with 7 bases between them. The CDR3 is CASGLIGYQPQHF. Here the CDR3 DNA reads TGTGCTAGTGGTTTGATAGGGTATCAGCCCCAGCATTTT.

The V gene is TRBV6-1, the J gene TRBJ1-5, with D perhaps matching TRBD1 (5 bases). Trimming took 0 bases from V and 1 from J, leaving 13 bases between them. CDR3 length: 17 residues. The V gene's germline CDR1 is MNHNS and CDR2 SASEGT. The CDR3 coding sequence is TGTGCCAGCAGTGAAGCGCGTCGACAGTTAAGCAATCAGCCCCAGCATTTT. It encodes CASSEARRQLSNQPQHF.

This clonotype has a handful of counts. CDR3 residues: CASTKAGGPTGELFF. The CDR3 DNA reads as TGTGCCAGCACCAAAGCGGGGGGGCCCACCGGGGAGCTGTTTTTT. This chain connects TRBV6-7 to TRBJ2-2; 10 bases line up with TRBD2. TRBV6-7 qualifies as an ORF whose function is uncertain. This CDR3 region has 15 residues. V trimming: 7 bases; J trimming: 4 bases; junction bases outside the gene matches: 6.

This clonotype was detected ten times or more. This chain joins TRBV6-2 or TRBV6-3 and TRBJ1-1; possible D gene TRBD1, 5 bases. CDR3 length equals 13 residues. V gave up 5 bases and J gave up 5 bases, with 12 bases separating them. Looked up from germline, CDR1 is MNHEY and CDR2 is SVGEGT. The CDR3 bases are TGTGCCAGCAGTCTAGGGGTCGGGACTGAAGCTTTCTTT. Amino acids: CASSLGVGTEAFF.